These T cell receptor beta chains were read from a single sample in a study of regulatory and conventional T cells in RAG deficiency. TCRdb's table, derived via immunoSEQ multiplex PCR, lists solely in-frame clones and lacks some. Among fewer than 30,000 clones, more than 90% were seen once, and the ten largest hold about 0.17%. Separately, the same data were catalogued under a study of regulatory T cells.

Sequenced sample: CD25- CD4+ T cells sorted from blood. The receptors shown here come from a human donor in good health. Each CDR3 is given with its conserved first and last residue. The D gene is left open where the match is weak. Clone size, where shown, is once, few, many, or a class for clones that have expanded.

j_call: TRBJ2-7
d_call: TRBD2
clone_size: .
v_call: TRBV7-2
cdr3_aa: CASSFTSGVSYEQYF
cdr3_nt: TGTGCCAGCAGCTTTACTAGCGGGGTCTCCTACGAGCAGTACTTC

j_call: TRBJ1-1
d_call: .
clone_size: once
v_call: TRBV14
cdr3_aa: CASSQAVNTEAFF
cdr3_nt: TGTGCCAGCAGCCAAGCAGTGAACACTGAAGCTTTCTTT

j_call: TRBJ2-7
d_call: .
clone_size: .
v_call: TRBV4-1
cdr3_aa: CASSQEGPGQSYEQYF
cdr3_nt: TGCGCCAGCAGCCAAGAGGGGCCAGGGCAATCCTACGAGCAGTACTTC

j_call: TRBJ1-6
d_call: TRBD1
clone_size: .
v_call: TRBV4-1
cdr3_aa: CASGVNRGDNSPLHF
cdr3_nt: TGCGCCAGCGGAGTAAACAGGGGCGACAATTCACCCCTCCACTTT

j_call: TRBJ2-3
d_call: TRBD2
clone_size: .
v_call: TRBV11-3
cdr3_aa: CASSYGTSGSTDTQYF
cdr3_nt: TGTGCCAGCAGCTACGGGACTAGCGGGAGCACAGATACGCAGTATTTT

j_call: TRBJ2-7
d_call: .
clone_size: .
v_call: TRBV29-1
cdr3_aa: CGATRTEDYEQYF
cdr3_nt: TGCGGCGCAACCCGGACAGAAGACTACGAGCAGTACTTC

j_call: TRBJ2-1
d_call: TRBD1
clone_size: .
v_call: TRBV9
cdr3_aa: CASSVGRGRSEQFF
cdr3_nt: TGTGCCAGCAGCGTAGGTAGGGGGCGAAGTGAGCAGTTCTTC

j_call: TRBJ1-2
d_call: .
clone_size: .
v_call: TRBV18
cdr3_aa: CASSQTDRKGYTF
cdr3_nt: TGTGCCAGCTCACAGACCGACAGGAAGGGCTACACCTTC

j_call: TRBJ2-1
d_call: TRBD2
clone_size: .
v_call: TRBV18
cdr3_aa: CASSPGRRGGYNEQFF
cdr3_nt: TGTGCCAGCTCACCAGGCCGGCGCGGGGGTTACAATGAGCAGTTCTTC

j_call: TRBJ1-1
d_call: .
clone_size: .
v_call: TRBV30
cdr3_aa: CAWSVLRDTEAFF
cdr3_nt: TGTGCCTGGAGTGTACTCAGGGACACTGAAGCTTTCTTT

j_call: TRBJ2-1
d_call: TRBD2
clone_size: once
v_call: TRBV4-1
cdr3_aa: CASSLGLAGGWTYNEQFF
cdr3_nt: TGCGCCAGCAGCCTAGGACTAGCGGGGGGTTGGACCTACAATGAGCAGTTCTTC

j_call: TRBJ2-3
d_call: TRBD2
clone_size: .
v_call: TRBV5-1
cdr3_aa: CASSLTGTRRRVDTQYF
cdr3_nt: TGCGCCAGCAGCTTAACGGGGACTAGGAGACGGGTAGATACGCAGTATTTT

j_call: TRBJ1-6
d_call: .
clone_size: once
v_call: TRBV5-1
cdr3_aa: CASSFESGDNSPLHF
cdr3_nt: TGCGCCAGCAGCTTTGAATCAGGGGATAATTCACCCCTCCACTTT

j_call: TRBJ2-7
d_call: .
clone_size: .
v_call: TRBV28
cdr3_aa: CASGTGYPPYEQYF
cdr3_nt: TGTGCCTCCGGTACGGGGTACCCTCCCTACGAGCAGTACTTC

j_call: TRBJ2-7
d_call: TRBD2
clone_size: .
v_call: TRBV6-1
cdr3_aa: CASSGGGYEQYF
cdr3_nt: TGTGCCAGCAGCGGGGGGGGCTACGAGCAGTACTTC

j_call: TRBJ1-6
d_call: .
clone_size: .
v_call: TRBV5-8
cdr3_aa: CASSLLILEAWDSPLHF
cdr3_nt: TGTGCCAGCAGCTTACTAATCTTGGAGGCCTGGGATTCCCCCCTCCACTTT

j_call: TRBJ1-5
d_call: TRBD1
clone_size: once
v_call: TRBV7-4
cdr3_aa: CASSTRQGNQPQHF
cdr3_nt: TGTGCCAGCAGCACCCGACAGGGGAATCAGCCCCAGCATTTT

j_call: TRBJ1-3
d_call: TRBD1
clone_size: .
v_call: TRBV30
cdr3_aa: CAWSRTGTAGNTIYF
cdr3_nt: TGTGCCTGGAGTAGGACAGGGACGGCGGGAAACACCATATATTTT

j_call: TRBJ1-5
d_call: .
clone_size: .
v_call: TRBV30
cdr3_aa: CAWSPGEHQPQHF
cdr3_nt: TGTGCCTGGAGCCCTGGGGAGCATCAGCCCCAGCATTTT

j_call: TRBJ2-3
d_call: TRBD2
clone_size: once
v_call: TRBV6-1
cdr3_aa: CASSEARLAGTDTQYF
cdr3_nt: TGTGCCAGCAGTGAAGCGCGCCTAGCGGGCACAGATACGCAGTATTTT

j_call: TRBJ1-1
d_call: TRBD1
clone_size: .
v_call: TRBV5-6
cdr3_aa: CASSLIQGQGRDTEAFF
cdr3_nt: TGTGCCAGCAGCTTGATACAGGGACAGGGAAGGGACACTGAAGCTTTCTTT

j_call: TRBJ2-2
d_call: TRBD1
clone_size: .
v_call: TRBV19
cdr3_aa: CASSTLTGLNTGELFF
cdr3_nt: TGTGCCAGTAGCACCTTGACAGGGTTGAACACCGGGGAGCTGTTTTTT

j_call: TRBJ2-7
d_call: .
clone_size: .
v_call: TRBV18
cdr3_aa: CASSPGGARAYEQYF
cdr3_nt: TGTGCCAGCTCACCAGGAGGGGCGCGGGCCTACGAGCAGTACTTC

j_call: TRBJ1-2
d_call: .
clone_size: .
v_call: TRBV25-1
cdr3_aa: CASSEWPYGYTF
cdr3_nt: TGTGCCAGCAGTGAATGGCCGTATGGCTACACCTTC

j_call: TRBJ2-3
d_call: .
clone_size: .
v_call: TRBV5-6
cdr3_aa: CASSLVRATDTQYF
cdr3_nt: TGTGCCAGCAGCTTAGTCAGAGCGACAGATACGCAGTATTTT

j_call: TRBJ1-1
d_call: TRBD1
clone_size: .
v_call: TRBV6-5
cdr3_aa: CASSSHRGLTEAFF
cdr3_nt: TGTGCCAGCAGTTCCCACAGGGGGCTTACTGAAGCTTTCTTT

j_call: TRBJ2-3
d_call: .
clone_size: once
v_call: TRBV5-4
cdr3_aa: CASSLESSSGSYF
cdr3_nt: TGTGCCAGCAGCTTGGAAAGTAGCTCGGGTTCGTATTTT

j_call: TRBJ1-6
d_call: TRBD1
clone_size: .
v_call: TRBV19
cdr3_aa: CASTEGAVPRSPLHF
cdr3_nt: TGTGCCAGTACGGAGGGGGCAGTCCCACGTTCACCCCTCCACTTT

j_call: TRBJ2-7
d_call: TRBD2
clone_size: .
v_call: TRBV19
cdr3_aa: CASSRLAGESPGEQYF
cdr3_nt: TGTGCCAGTAGCAGACTAGCGGGGGAGTCCCCAGGCGAGCAGTACTTC

j_call: TRBJ2-5
d_call: .
clone_size: .
v_call: TRBV11-3
cdr3_aa: CASSSDGAGEETQYF
cdr3_nt: TGTGCCAGCAGCTCCGACGGGGCAGGGGAAGAGACCCAGTACTTC

j_call: TRBJ2-2
d_call: TRBD1
clone_size: .
v_call: TRBV10-2
cdr3_aa: CASSGNRGSVTGELFF
cdr3_nt: TGCGCCAGCAGTGGAAACAGGGGTAGCGTCACCGGGGAGCTGTTTTTT

j_call: TRBJ2-7
d_call: .
clone_size: .
v_call: TRBV6-1
cdr3_aa: CASSEDRALGEQYF
cdr3_nt: TGTGCCAGCAGTGAAGACAGGGCCCTGGGAGAGCAGTACTTC

j_call: TRBJ2-5
d_call: .
clone_size: .
v_call: TRBV7-9
cdr3_aa: CASSPYRVLETQYF
cdr3_nt: TGTGCCAGCAGCCCCTACAGGGTTCTGGAGACCCAGTACTTC

j_call: TRBJ2-6
d_call: TRBD1
clone_size: .
v_call: TRBV15
cdr3_aa: CATSISTGGGANVLTF
cdr3_nt: TGTGCCACCAGCATCAGTACAGGGGGAGGGGCCAACGTCCTGACTTTC

j_call: TRBJ2-7
d_call: .
clone_size: .
v_call: TRBV7-2
cdr3_aa: CASSQRGSRSASNSYEQYF
cdr3_nt: TGTGCCAGCAGCCAAAGGGGGAGCAGGTCAGCAAGCAACTCCTACGAGCAGTACTTC

j_call: TRBJ2-3
d_call: TRBD1
clone_size: .
v_call: TRBV6-5
cdr3_aa: CASSSMPGQGDTQYF
cdr3_nt: TGTGCCAGCAGTTCGATGCCGGGACAGGGGGATACGCAGTATTTT

j_call: TRBJ2-7
d_call: TRBD1
clone_size: .
v_call: TRBV30
cdr3_aa: CAWSVGPSDRGSSQYF
cdr3_nt: TGTGCCTGGAGTGTAGGCCCTTCGGACAGGGGAAGTTCGCAGTACTTC

j_call: TRBJ1-6
d_call: .
clone_size: .
v_call: TRBV5-1
cdr3_aa: CASSLASLAGSQGSPLHF
cdr3_nt: TGCGCCAGCAGCTTGGCGAGCCTGGCGGGGTCGCAGGGCTCACCCCTCCACTTT

j_call: TRBJ1-3
d_call: .
clone_size: .
v_call: TRBV28
cdr3_aa: CASRSGGGGNTIYF
cdr3_nt: TGTGCCAGCAGATCTGGGGGAGGTGGAAACACCATATATTTT

j_call: TRBJ1-2
d_call: .
clone_size: .
v_call: TRBV5-5
cdr3_aa: CASSLDRGAGNYGYTF
cdr3_nt: TGTGCCAGCAGCTTGGACCGGGGGGCCGGTAACTATGGCTACACCTTC

j_call: TRBJ2-7
d_call: .
clone_size: once
v_call: TRBV7-7
cdr3_aa: CASSLRPGDLYEQYF
cdr3_nt: TGTGCCAGCAGCTTACGCCCAGGGGACCTCTACGAGCAGTACTTC

j_call: TRBJ1-2
d_call: TRBD1
clone_size: once
v_call: TRBV30
cdr3_aa: CAWSRPDRVPYGYTF
cdr3_nt: TGTGCCTGGAGCCGACCAGACAGGGTTCCCTATGGCTACACCTTC

j_call: TRBJ2-1
d_call: .
clone_size: .
v_call: TRBV5-6
cdr3_aa: CASSRAGANNEQFF
cdr3_nt: TGTGCCAGCAGCCGGGCAGGGGCTAACAATGAGCAGTTCTTC

j_call: TRBJ1-1
d_call: .
clone_size: .
v_call: TRBV2
cdr3_aa: CASSQRGIGSEAFF
cdr3_nt: TGTGCCAGTTCCCAGAGGGGGATAGGATCTGAAGCTTTCTTT

j_call: TRBJ1-1
d_call: .
clone_size: .
v_call: TRBV5-4
cdr3_aa: CASSLDRLMNTEAFF
cdr3_nt: TGTGCCAGCAGCTTGGACAGGCTCATGAACACTGAAGCTTTCTTT

j_call: TRBJ1-2
d_call: .
clone_size: once
v_call: TRBV6-5
cdr3_aa: CASSPARGNYGYTF
cdr3_nt: TGTGCCAGCAGCCCCGCGCGGGGAAACTATGGCTACACCTTC

j_call: TRBJ1-5
d_call: TRBD1
clone_size: .
v_call: TRBV6-5
cdr3_aa: CASSYPQGGGQPQHF
cdr3_nt: TGTGCCAGCAGTTACCCCCAGGGGGGCGGTCAGCCCCAGCATTTT

j_call: TRBJ2-2
d_call: TRBD1
clone_size: once
v_call: TRBV6-1
cdr3_aa: CASSRQGKTGELFF
cdr3_nt: TGTGCCAGCAGCCGACAGGGGAAGACCGGGGAGCTGTTTTTT

j_call: TRBJ1-6
d_call: .
clone_size: .
v_call: TRBV30
cdr3_aa: CAWSVVGQFSPLHF
cdr3_nt: TGTGCCTGGAGTGTTGTGGGACAATTTTCACCCCTCCACTTT